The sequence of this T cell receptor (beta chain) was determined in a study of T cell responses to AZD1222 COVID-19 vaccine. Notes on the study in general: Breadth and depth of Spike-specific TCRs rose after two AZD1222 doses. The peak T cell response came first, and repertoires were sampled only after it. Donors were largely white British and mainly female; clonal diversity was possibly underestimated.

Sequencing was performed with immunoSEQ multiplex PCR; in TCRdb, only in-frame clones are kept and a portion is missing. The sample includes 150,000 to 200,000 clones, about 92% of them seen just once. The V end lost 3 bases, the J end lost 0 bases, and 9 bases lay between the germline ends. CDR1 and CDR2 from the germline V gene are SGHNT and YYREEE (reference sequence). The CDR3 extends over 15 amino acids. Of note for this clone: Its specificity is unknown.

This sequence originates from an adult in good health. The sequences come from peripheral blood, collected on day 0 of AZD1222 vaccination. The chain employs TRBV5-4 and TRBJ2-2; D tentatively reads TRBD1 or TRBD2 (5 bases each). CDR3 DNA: TGTGCCAGCAGCTATTGGGGGACGAACACCGGGGAGCTGTTTTTT. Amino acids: CASSYWGTNTGELFF.